The next 18 T cell receptor beta chains were all read from a single sample in a study of Ad26.COV2.S vaccination and SARS-CoV-2 variants. The sample's treatment: 19 received Ad26.COV2.S at low or high dose, single or two shots; roughly five received placebo; per-sample allocation not given. Sampling took place 63 days after the first vaccine or placebo injection. Sequencing used immunoSEQ multiplex PCR; TCRdb keeps in-frame clones, though not all of them. The table lists 350,000 to 550,000 clones, about 91% of them singletons. The input for sequencing was peripheral blood, taken in a trial of Ad26.COV2.S vaccine versus placebo. The source is a person aged 18 to 65 who received the Ad26.COV2.S COVID-19 vaccine or a placebo.

The chain employs TRBV6-1 and TRBJ2-3; D is ambiguous. CDR3 size: 13 residues. Germline CDR1 MNHNS, CDR2 SASEGT. Trimming cost V 2 bases and J 3 bases, with 6 bases left between them. For the CDR3, the DNA is TGTGCCAGCAGTGAAAAAGCTACAGATACGCAGTATTTT. It translates to CASSEKATDTQYF.

The V call is TRBV7-2, the J call TRBJ2-3, with 8 bases identical to TRBD2. The CDR3 runs 14 residues. J was trimmed by 4 bases and V by 4 bases; bases with no gene match: 4. Looked up from germline, CDR1 is SGHTA and CDR2 is FQGNSA. The DNA of the CDR3 is TGTGCCAGCAGCTCGACGGGGGGGCCAGATACGCAGTATTTT. Translating it yields CASSSTGGPDTQYF. The complete variable domain, with remaining parts taken from reference TRBV7-2 and TRBJ2-3, reads GAGVSQSPSNKVTEKGKDVELRCDPISGHTALYWYRQSLGQGLEFLIYFQGNSAPDKSGLPSDRFSAERTGGSVSTLTIQRTQQEDSAVYLCASSSTGGPDTQYFGPGTRLTVL.

The chain couples TRBV4-1 to TRBJ2-1; 8 positions match TRBD2. Unmatched junction bases numbered 15, after V lost 4 bases and J lost 7 bases. Per germline, CDR1 MGHRA and CDR2 YSYEKL. This CDR3 region has 17 residues. CDR3 in amino acids: CASSRFTLGRAGNEQFF. The CDR3 DNA is TGCGCCAGCAGCCGATTTACCCTCGGGAGGGCCGGAAATGAGCAGTTCTTC.

The CDR3 coding sequence is TGTGCCAGCAGCAGAAGGGGGTCACCCCTCCACTTT. This translates into CASSRRGSPLHF. V usage is TRBV3-1 (or the pseudogene TRBV3-2) and J usage is TRBJ1-6; tentative D call: TRBD1 (6 bases). CDR3 length equals 12 residues. V shed 5 bases and J shed 10 bases, with 9 bases lying between them. Germline V CDR1 and CDR2: LGHDT, YNNKEL (reference sequence).

The chain joins TRBV5-1 to TRBJ2-3; D gene uncertain. Germline V lookup: CDR1 SGHRS, CDR2 YFSETQ. This CDR3 is 15 amino acids long. V lost 0 bases to trimming and J lost 2 bases, with 10 bases between them. The CDR3 loop reads CASSLEDGYTDTQYF. The CDR3 nucleotides are TGCGCCAGCAGCTTGGAGGACGGATACACAGATACGCAGTATTTT. The full variable domain, its missing parts supplied by reference TRBV5-1 and TRBJ2-3, is KAGVTQTPRYLIKTRGQQVTLSCSPISGHRSVSWYQQTPGQGLQFLFEYFSETQRNKGNFPGRFSGRQFSNSRSEMNVSTLELGDSALYLCASSLEDGYTDTQYFGPGTRLTVL.

The J gene is TRBJ2-2, the V gene TRBV28; TRBD1 or TRBD2 may be the D gene (5 bases each). Trimming took 5 bases from V and 0 from J, leaving 10 bases between them. From germline, CDR1 is MDHEN and CDR2 SYDVKM. This CDR3 contains 15 residues. In DNA form, the CDR3 reads TGTGCCAGCAGTCCCGGGACCGCGAACACCGGGGAGCTGTTTTTT. Protein product: CASSPGTANTGELFF.

The CDR3 DNA follows: TGTGCCAGCAGCTTTCTTCAGGGGGAAGATACGCAGTATTTT. The encoded protein is CASSFLQGEDTQYF. The chain recombines TRBV5-8 with TRBJ2-3, with TRBD1 matching over 7 bases. J was trimmed by 5 bases and V by 2 bases; bases with no gene match: 5. The germline V gene encodes CDR1 SGHTS and CDR2 YDEGEE. This CDR3 spans 14 amino acids. Filled out from reference TRBV5-8 and TRBJ2-3, the complete variable domain reads EAGVTQSPTHLIKTRGQQATLRCSPISGHTSVYWYQQALGLGLQFLLWYDEGEERNRGNFPPRFSGRQFPNYSSELNVNALELEDSALYLCASSFLQGEDTQYFGPGTRLTVL.

The CDR3 bases are TGTGCCAGCAGCCAAGAGGGCAGAGCAAATGAAAAACTGTTTTTT. It codes for CASSQEGRANEKLFF. V gene TRBV3-1 (or the pseudogene TRBV3-2) combines with J gene TRBJ1-4; D gene uncertain. V gave up 0 bases and J gave up 5 bases, with 10 bases separating them. CDR3 size: 15 residues. Germline loops: CDR1 LGHDT, CDR2 YNNKEL (reference sequence).

CDR3 sequence: CASSGRLGAGETQYF. In DNA, the CDR3 is TGTGCCAGCAGCGGGCGGTTAGGGGCCGGGGAGACCCAGTACTTC. V and J are TRBV7-2 and TRBJ2-5, with D possibly being TRBD1 (5 bases). The germline V gene has CDR1 SGHTA and CDR2 FQGNSA. V was pared by 5 bases and J by 5 bases, with 18 bases between. The CDR3 runs 15 residues.

V and J are TRBV10-3 and TRBJ2-1; TRBD2 agrees at 9 bases. CDR3 length equals 14 residues. Germline CDR1 is ENHRY and CDR2 is SYGVKD. Trimming at V came to 11 bases and at J to 1 base, leaving 6 bases not matched to a gene. Here the CDR3 reads CASQRGASYNEQFF. The CDR3 region has the DNA TGTGCCTCCCAGCGGGGGGCGTCCTACAATGAGCAGTTCTTC.

The chain joins TRBV2 to TRBJ1-5, with D possibly matching TRBD1 (5 bases). There are 14 residues in the CDR3. V was pared by 2 bases and J by 6 bases, with 11 bases between. Germline values: CDR1 SNHLY, CDR2 FYNNEI. CDR3 amino acids: CASSERRGSQPQHF. CDR3 DNA: TGTGCCAGCAGTGAAAGGAGGGGATCTCAGCCCCAGCATTTT.

The rearrangement joins TRBV2 to TRBJ1-2; no firm D call. The germline V and J ends were trimmed by 7 bases and 9 bases, with 12 bases remaining between them. Germline lookup yields CDR1 SNHLY and CDR2 FYNNEI. The CDR3 spans 11 residues. CDR3 sequence reads: CASIVSGSYTF. CDR3 DNA: TGTGCCAGCATAGTTTCGGGCAGCTACACCTTC.

The gene calls are TRBV30 and TRBJ2-1; D might be TRBD1 or TRBD2, each matching 5 bases. Germline CDR1 GTSNPN, CDR2 SVGIG (reference sequence). CDR3 size: 14 residues. V lost 0 bases, J lost 9 bases, and 15 bases lay in between. DNA of the CDR3: TGTGCCTGGAGTGTATTTAGAGGGGCAGCTGAGCAGTTCTTC. Encoded protein: CAWSVFRGAAEQFF.

The chain has TRBV7-8 and TRBJ2-3; D possibly corresponds to TRBD1 (6 bases). The V gene's germline CDR1 is SGHVS and CDR2 FQNEAQ. The V and J ends lost 2 bases and 4 bases respectively, with 22 bases between them. The CDR3 sequence is 18 residues long. DNA of the CDR3: TGTGCCAGCAGCTTACCCCCTCAGGGGTTCACCGCACCAGATACGCAGTATTTT. Translated: CASSLPPQGFTAPDTQYF.

This chain joins TRBV19 and TRBJ2-3; TRBD2 matches 8 bases. From germline, CDR1 is LNHDA and CDR2 SQIVND (reference sequence). Trimming at V came to 5 bases and at J to 6 bases, leaving 10 bases not matched to a gene. This CDR3 region has 15 residues. This chain's CDR3 is CASSPSGSGWDTQYF. The DNA for the CDR3 is TGTGCCAGTAGTCCGAGCGGGAGCGGTTGGGATACGCAGTATTTT. The full variable domain, rest sourced from reference TRBV19 and TRBJ2-3, is DGGITQSPKYLFRKEGQNVTLSCEQNLNHDAMYWYRQDPGQGLRLIYYSQIVNDFQKGDIAEGYSVSREKKESFPLTVTSAQKNPTAFYLCASSPSGSGWDTQYFGPGTRLTVL.

The V call is TRBV2, the J call TRBJ1-1, with D uncertain. Per germline, CDR1 SNHLY and CDR2 FYNNEI. This CDR3 region has 14 residues. The V gene lost 4 bases and the J gene lost 3 bases, with 12 bases spanning the gap. CDR3 nucleotide sequence: TGTGCCAGCAGTGTTTGGCTCGCGGACACTGAAGCTTTCTTT. As protein: CASSVWLADTEAFF.

This chain links TRBV7-3 with TRBJ1-1, with a possible D match to TRBD1 (6 bases). This CDR3 is built from 16 residues. Trimming removed 5 bases at V and 2 bases at J, with 18 bases between. CDR1 and CDR2 from the germline V gene are SGHTA and FQGTGA. The CDR3 DNA reads as TGTGCCAGCAGCCTATATCCACCGGGACAAAACACTGAAGCTTTCTTT. Translation: CASSLYPPGQNTEAFF.

CDR3 nucleotides: TGTGCCAGCAGCTTGAGGGGTGGCGGGGAGCTGTTTTTT. Its translation is CASSLRGGGELFF. The chain links TRBV5-5 to TRBJ2-2; maybe TRBD1 (5 bases). V was pared by 1 base and J by 7 bases, with 8 bases between. This CDR3 region has 13 residues. Germline values: CDR1 SGHKS, CDR2 YYEKEE (reference sequence). The full variable domain, completed using reference TRBV5-5 and TRBJ2-2, is DAGVTQSPTHLIKTRGQQVTLRCSPISGHKSVSWYQQVLGQGPQFIFQYYEKEERGRGNFPDRFSARQFPNYSSELNVNALLLGDSALYLCASSLRGGGELFFGEGSRLTVL.